Listed below are T cell receptor beta chains from one sample, sequenced in a study of cytomegalovirus exposure and HLA in healthy donors. Here immunoSEQ multiplex PCR was the method, and the copy in TCRdb shows in-frame clones only, minus some. Of about 44,000 clones in the sample, 80% to 95% were seen once. The sample taken for sequencing was PBMCs. The receptors come from a woman aged 18-29 years in good health and CMV-seronegative. The conserved cysteine and the conserved F or W are not part of the CDR3 here. Fields, in order: V gene, D gene, clone size, CDR3 protein. The D gene is left open where the match is weak. The size field is filled for only some rows; it gives once, few, many or a size class.

TRBV5-5,TRBD2,NA,ASSWIAGGPYEQY
TRBV7-9,NA,once,ASSFVSQARDTQY
TRBV10-3,NA,NA,AISDGFVQGTGSYEQY
TRBV28,NA,NA,ASSPGSSNQPQH
TRBV6-1,NA,NA,ASTERAPYEQY
TRBV28,TRBD1,NA,ASSTGTAYGYT
TRBV27,NA,NA,ASRAGAGVAGELF
TRBV5-6,NA,once,ASTFGHSYNEQF
TRBV4-1,NA,NA,ASSQYQASNEKLF
TRBV29-1,NA,NA,SVADGVSGSSPLH
TRBV2,NA,NA,ASRGVRGELF
TRBV10-3,NA,once,AIREGLLPYNEQF
TRBV28,NA,NA,ASTPGYEQY
TRBV6-5,NA,NA,ASSWGGSYEQY
TRBV27,NA,NA,ASSLSVLQGSIYGYT
TRBV14,NA,NA,ASSPTLAHGDYGYT
TRBV13,NA,NA,ASSLVSTEAF
TRBV19,NA,NA,ASLGAKGERPYEAF
TRBV30,NA,once,AWEGAPNTEAF
TRBV14,NA,NA,ASSQDIRGEYGYT
TRBV19,NA,NA,ASSIQANQPQH
TRBV28,NA,NA,ASRSGQGGEKLF
TRBV29-1,TRBD2,NA,SVVVKLAPLWEQY
TRBV6-6,NA,once,ASSGAYRIDTDTQY
TRBV30,NA,NA,AWTQPGDRLYNEQF
TRBV19,NA,NA,ASSRQVNQPQH
TRBV7-8,NA,NA,ASSLVHGTNERQY
TRBV28,TRBD1,NA,ASSWKGANGYT